The clone carrying this TCR beta chain was detected a few times. CDR3 length: 16 amino acids. Germline values: CDR1 SNHLY, CDR2 FYNNEI. The V gene end was trimmed by 4 bases and the J gene end by 4 bases; junction bases not matched to a gene: 3. This sample was included in a study of CD8+CD57+ T cells in acquired aplastic anemia. Profiling of TCR beta VDJ combinations and CDR3 sequences used genomic DNA as template. One entry per CDR3 protein results from TCRdb running MiXCR on the reads. The sample contains 250,000 to 300,000 distinct CDR3 sequences, 56% of which appear only once. The sequence was collected from a human donor with severe aplastic anemia or a healthy control (not recorded which). The gene calls are TRBV2 and TRBJ2-3, with TRBD2 matching 15 bases. The source material was sorted CD4+, CD8+, or CD8+CD57+ T cells (not recorded which) from PBMCs. CDR3 in DNA: TGTGCCAGCAGTGGGACTAGCGGGGGGGCCGCAGATACGCAGTATTTT. Its protein is CASSGTSGGAADTQYF.